This record covers a single T cell receptor beta chain. The junction had 3 bases not matched to a gene; V was cut back by 3 bases and J by 3 bases. The CDR3 covers 14 residues. Germline lookup yields CDR1 LGHDT and CDR2 YNNKEL (reference sequence). The Seattle site enrolled patients during active infection and followed them longitudinally. This sample stems from a study of blood T cell repertoires in COVID-19. Some clones are missing from TCRdb's copy, which holds only in-frame ones; the method was immunoSEQ multiplex PCR. The sample holds fewer than 250,000 clones, 80% to 90% seen once. This receptor was identified in a man in his fifties with COVID-19, enrolled during active disease. Sequencing was done on a sample of peripheral blood. This chain uses TRBV3-1 (or the pseudogene TRBV3-2) with TRBJ2-7; 9 nucleotides agree with TRBD2. The CDR3 region is CASSQAGGFYEQYF. The CDR3 bases are TGTGCCAGCAGCCAGGCGGGAGGGTTCTACGAGCAGTACTTC.